This T cell receptor (beta chain) was recovered during a study of regulatory T cells in long-lasting Graves disease. Noted time point: newly diagnosed GD, antithyroid drugs for less than 3 months. From PBMCs, RNA was extracted and then used to make the TCR library. Germline CDR1 and CDR2: MNHNS and SASEGT. The CDR3 consists of 15 residues. V lost 6 bases to trimming and J lost 7 bases, with 18 bases between them. To make TCR beta libraries, researchers used iRepertoire HTBI primers and Arm-PCR of CDR3 regions. TCRdb analysed the multiplex PCR reads with MiXCR anew, one entry per CDR3 protein. The sample lists about 540,000 distinct CDR3 sequences, about 13% occurring once. These same records also appear under a second study, on T cells in Graves' hyperthyroidism and ophthalmopathy. From that second work: A set of HTBI primers served as the primers for a first-round RT-PCR of the TCR CDR3.

The receptor was isolated from a man aged 25 to 40 with Graves disease. The sequencing here drew on peripheral blood mononuclear cells (PBMCs), taken at new diagnosis, from a patient treated with antithyroid drugs. This chain connects TRBV6-1 to TRBJ1-4; possible D gene TRBD1, 6 bases. The CDR3 reads CASSRQATGSEKLFF. The CDR3 bases are TGTGCCAGCAGCCGACAGGCCACGGGATCTGAAAAACTGTTTTTT.